This is a list of T cell receptor beta chains from one sample in a study of cytomegalovirus exposure and HLA in healthy donors. The table came from immunoSEQ multiplex PCR; TCRdb's copy has only in-frame clones and leaves some out. This table has roughly 170,000 clones, about 80% appearing once. What was sequenced was PBMCs. Receptor source: a man under 40 in good health and CMV-seropositive. CDR3s leave out the opening cysteine and the closing phenylalanine or tryptophan. A D gene is named only where the DNA matches it firmly.

TRBJ2-3 | 13 | TRBD2 | TRBV5-6 | ASSPRVAGSDTQY
TRBJ2-1 | 15 | TRBD2 | TRBV5-1 | ASSLAQRTSGGNEQF
TRBJ2-1 | 15 | TRBD2 | TRBV7-2 | ASSFSSGGNPYNEQF
TRBJ2-5 | 12 | . | TRBV11-2 | ASSLVQGQETQY
TRBJ1-4 | 14 | TRBD1 | TRBV11-2 | ASSIPRTGGNEKLF
TRBJ1-1 | 14 | TRBD1 | TRBV6-5 | ASSYSGTGRVTEAF
TRBJ2-7 | 14 | . | TRBV7-9 | ASSLGGGQASYEQY
TRBJ1-1 | 13 | . | TRBV25-1 | ASSEWEDRNTEAF
TRBJ1-4 | 15 | . | TRBV4-1 | ASSQANPPGVEEKLF
TRBJ2-6 | 13 | . | TRBV9 | ASSVSKLGANVLT
TRBJ1-2 | 10 | . | TRBV19 | ASSIEDRYYT
TRBJ1-2 | 12 | TRBD1 | TRBV5-8 | ASIRPTGFSGYT
TRBJ2-7 | 13 | . | TRBV6-5 | ASSYSRARDYEQY
TRBJ1-3 | 13 | TRBD1 | TRBV4-2 | ASSPRQGAGNTIY
TRBJ1-2 | 11 | . | TRBV7-9 | ASSPDGNYGYT
TRBJ2-3 | 13 | TRBD1 | TRBV5-1 | ASSLGQGYTDTQY
TRBJ1-5 | 14 | TRBD1 | TRBV27 | ASSSDRPRGGQPQH
TRBJ2-7 | 13 | . | TRBV5-4 | ASSSGGGGYYEQY
TRBJ2-4 | 13 | . | TRBV6-1 | ASSEEAGESNIQY
TRBJ1-1 | 13 | TRBD1 | TRBV5-6 | ASSLRTGGYTEAF
TRBJ2-2 | 12 | TRBD1 | TRBV28 | ASKGQGGTGELF
TRBJ1-1 | 11 | . | TRBV6-5 | ASSYRTDTEAF
TRBJ2-1 | 16 | TRBD2 | TRBV4-3 | ASSQVPGGAALYNEQF
TRBJ1-2 | 11 | . | TRBV6-5 | ATRVGSNYGYT
TRBJ2-1 | 14 | TRBD2 | TRBV4-1 | ASSQELAGGQEEQF
TRBJ2-5 | 13 | TRBD1 | TRBV27 | ASSFRRGRRETQY
TRBJ2-7 | 14 | TRBD2 | TRBV5-5 | ASSFFVQRDSYEQY
TRBJ1-2 | 12 | TRBD1 | TRBV6-6 | ASSSRTGSYGYT
TRBJ1-4 | 15 | TRBD1 | TRBV5-1 | ASSLVWQGAPSSKLF
TRBJ1-1 | 12 | . | TRBV5-1 | ASSLVAGDTEAF
TRBJ2-7 | 12 | . | TRBV7-2 | ASSRRAWRDEQY
TRBJ1-3 | 13 | . | TRBV2 | ASSDDTYSGNTIY
TRBJ2-3 | 12 | . | TRBV2 | ASSESGLSPTQY
TRBJ1-5 | 14 | . | TRBV19 | ASSITESGRNQPQH
TRBJ2-5 | 12 | TRBD2 | TRBV5-1 | ASSLTSGSREQY
TRBJ2-7 | 14 | . | TRBV7-2 | ASSLVGVSSSYEQY
TRBJ2-5 | 13 | TRBD2 | TRBV30 | AWSAGLAARETQY
TRBJ2-2 | 13 | TRBD2 | TRBV19 | ASSLTSGHTGELF
TRBJ2-3 | 14 | TRBD2 | TRBV27 | ASSWRGGDSTDTQY
TRBJ2-1 | 10 | . | TRBV5-6 | ASSLGDNEQF
TRBJ1-4 | 11 | TRBD1 | TRBV6-5 | ASSETGVEKLF
TRBJ2-7 | 14 | . | TRBV27 | ASSHPDRGGNYEQY
TRBJ2-1 | 14 | TRBD2 | TRBV6-6 | ASSYSKTSGAATEF
TRBJ2-3 | 13 | TRBD2 | TRBV6-6 | ASSGLAYSTDTQY
TRBJ1-2 | 10 | . | TRBV5-1 | ASSFVGGGYT
TRBJ2-7 | 12 | . | TRBV19 | ASTPSGASYEQY
TRBJ2-3 | 14 | TRBD1 | TRBV6-5 | ASSYGTGASSGTQY
TRBJ1-2 | 11 | TRBD1 | TRBV10-1 | ASSQDRYYGYT
TRBJ1-2 | 13 | TRBD1 | TRBV16 | ASSHRTGGLYGYT